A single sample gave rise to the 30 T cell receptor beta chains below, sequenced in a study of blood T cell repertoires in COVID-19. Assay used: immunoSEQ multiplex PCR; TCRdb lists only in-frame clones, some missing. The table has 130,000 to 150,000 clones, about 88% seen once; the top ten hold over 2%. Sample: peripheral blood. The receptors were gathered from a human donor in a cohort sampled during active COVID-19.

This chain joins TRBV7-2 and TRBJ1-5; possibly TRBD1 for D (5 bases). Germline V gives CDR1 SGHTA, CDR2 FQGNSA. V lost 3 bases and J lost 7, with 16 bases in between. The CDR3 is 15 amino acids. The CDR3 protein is CASSFKLGGVQPQHF. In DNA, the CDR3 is TGTGCCAGCAGCTTTAAACTCGGGGGGGTCCAGCCCCAGCATTTT.

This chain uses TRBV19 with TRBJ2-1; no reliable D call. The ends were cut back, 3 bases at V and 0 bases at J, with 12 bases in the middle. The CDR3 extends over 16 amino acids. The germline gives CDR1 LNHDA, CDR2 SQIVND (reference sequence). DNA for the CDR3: TGTGCCAGTAGTATTCACCTTGATAGCTCCTACAATGAGCAGTTCTTC. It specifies CASSIHLDSSYNEQFF.

CDR3 region: CASSSPRVYEQYF. In nucleotides, the CDR3 is TGTGCCAGCAGTTCCCCCAGGGTCTACGAGCAGTACTTC. This rearrangement joins TRBV28 to TRBJ2-7; D is possibly TRBD1 (5 bases). Germline lookup yields CDR1 MDHEN and CDR2 SYDVKM. V was pared by 4 bases and J by 3 bases, with 10 bases between. The CDR3 has 13 residues.

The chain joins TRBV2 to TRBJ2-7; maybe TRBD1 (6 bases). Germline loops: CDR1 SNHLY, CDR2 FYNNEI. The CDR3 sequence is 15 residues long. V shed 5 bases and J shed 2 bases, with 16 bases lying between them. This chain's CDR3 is CASSPSGQGTYEQYF. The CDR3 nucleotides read TGTGCCAGCAGTCCCTCTGGGCAGGGGACCTACGAGCAGTACTTC.

Here the CDR3 reads CASTSGSLAGGYNEQFF. The CDR3 nucleotides read TGTGCCAGTACCTCGGGCTCTCTAGCGGGAGGGTACAATGAGCAGTTCTTC. The gene calls are TRBV19 and TRBJ2-1; 12 nucleotides align to TRBD2. Germline trimming cut 7 bases from V and 4 bases from J; bases unmatched to any gene: 11. Germline-derived CDR1 and CDR2 are LNHDA and SQIVND (reference sequence). The CDR3 is made up of 17 amino acids.

CDR3 loop: CASSLAASYGYTF. The CDR3, as DNA: TGTGCCAGCAGCTTAGCGGCCTCCTATGGCTACACCTTC. The gene calls are TRBV7-6 and TRBJ1-2; D unresolved. The CDR3 extends over 13 amino acids. Germline loops: CDR1 SGHVS, CDR2 FNYEAQ. V lost 0 bases, J lost 4 bases, and 6 bases lay in between.

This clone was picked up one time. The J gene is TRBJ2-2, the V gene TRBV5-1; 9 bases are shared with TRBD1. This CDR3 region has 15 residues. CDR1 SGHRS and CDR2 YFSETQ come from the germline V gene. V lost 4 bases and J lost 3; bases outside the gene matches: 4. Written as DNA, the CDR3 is TGCGCCAGCAGCGTACAGGGGGCGCACACCGGGGAGCTGTTTTTT. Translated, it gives CASSVQGAHTGELFF. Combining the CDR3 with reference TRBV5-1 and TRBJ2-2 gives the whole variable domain KAGVTQTPRYLIKTRGQQVTLSCSPISGHRSVSWYQQTPGQGLQFLFEYFSETQRNKGNFPGRFSGRQFSNSRSEMNVSTLELGDSALYLCASSVQGAHTGELFFGEGSRLTVL.

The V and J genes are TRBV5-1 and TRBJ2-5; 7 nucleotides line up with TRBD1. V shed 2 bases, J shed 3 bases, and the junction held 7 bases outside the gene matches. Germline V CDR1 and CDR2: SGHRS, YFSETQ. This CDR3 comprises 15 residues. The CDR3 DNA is TGCGCCAGCAGCTTACACCGGGACAGAAAAGAGACCCAGTACTTC. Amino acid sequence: CASSLHRDRKETQYF.

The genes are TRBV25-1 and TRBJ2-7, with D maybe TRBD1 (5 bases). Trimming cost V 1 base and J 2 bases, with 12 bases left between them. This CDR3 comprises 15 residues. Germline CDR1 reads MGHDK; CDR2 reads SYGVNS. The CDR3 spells CASSEWSAGTYEQYF. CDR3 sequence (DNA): TGTGCCAGCAGTGAATGGTCTGCAGGGACCTACGAGCAGTACTTC.

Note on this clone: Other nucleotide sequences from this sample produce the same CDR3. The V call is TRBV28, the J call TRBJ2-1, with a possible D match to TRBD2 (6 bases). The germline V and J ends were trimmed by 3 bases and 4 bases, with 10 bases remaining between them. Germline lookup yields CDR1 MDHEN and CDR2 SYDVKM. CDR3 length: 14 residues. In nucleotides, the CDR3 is TGTGCCAGCAGTTTTCGGGGGAGTTACAATGAGCAGTTCTTC. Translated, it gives CASSFRGSYNEQFF.

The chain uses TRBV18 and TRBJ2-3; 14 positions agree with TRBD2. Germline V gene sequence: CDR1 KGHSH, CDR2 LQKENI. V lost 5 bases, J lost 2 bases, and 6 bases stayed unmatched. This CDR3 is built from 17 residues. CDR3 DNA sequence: TGTGCCAGCTCATCCGGACTAGCGGGAGGCGACACAGATACGCAGTATTTT. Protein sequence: CASSSGLAGGDTDTQYF. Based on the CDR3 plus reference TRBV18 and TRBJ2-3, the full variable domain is NAGVMQNPRHLVRRRGQEARLRCSPMKGHSHVYWYRQLPEEGLKFMVYLQKENIIDESGMPKERFSAEFPKEGPSILRIQQVVRGDSAAYFCASSSGLAGGDTDTQYFGPGTRLTVL.

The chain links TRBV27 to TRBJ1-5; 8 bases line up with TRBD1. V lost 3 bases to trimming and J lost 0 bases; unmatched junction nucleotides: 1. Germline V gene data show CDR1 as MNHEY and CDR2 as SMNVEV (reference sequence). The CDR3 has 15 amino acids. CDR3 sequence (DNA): TGTGCCAGCAGTTTGGGACAGGCTAGCAATCAGCCCCAGCATTTT. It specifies CASSLGQASNQPQHF.

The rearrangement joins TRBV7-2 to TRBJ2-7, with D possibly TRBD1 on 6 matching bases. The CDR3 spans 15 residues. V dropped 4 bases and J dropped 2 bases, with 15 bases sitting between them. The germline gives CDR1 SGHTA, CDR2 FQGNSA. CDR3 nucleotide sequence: TGTGCCAGCAGCTCCACCGGGACACCTCCCTACGAGCAGTACTTC. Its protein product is CASSSTGTPPYEQYF.

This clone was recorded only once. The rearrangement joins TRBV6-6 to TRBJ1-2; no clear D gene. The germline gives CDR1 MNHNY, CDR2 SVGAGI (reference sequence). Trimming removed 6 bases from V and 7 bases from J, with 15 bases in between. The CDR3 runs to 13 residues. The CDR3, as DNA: TGTGCCAGCAGGGGAGACAAGTCTGGTGGCTACACCTTC. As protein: CASRGDKSGGYTF.

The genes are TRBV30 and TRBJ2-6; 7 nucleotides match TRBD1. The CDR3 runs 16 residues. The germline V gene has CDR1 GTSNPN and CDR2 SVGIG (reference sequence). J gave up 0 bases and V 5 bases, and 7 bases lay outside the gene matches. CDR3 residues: CAWARGTVSGANVLTF. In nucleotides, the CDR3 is TGTGCCTGGGCAAGGGGGACAGTCTCTGGGGCCAACGTCCTGACTTTC.

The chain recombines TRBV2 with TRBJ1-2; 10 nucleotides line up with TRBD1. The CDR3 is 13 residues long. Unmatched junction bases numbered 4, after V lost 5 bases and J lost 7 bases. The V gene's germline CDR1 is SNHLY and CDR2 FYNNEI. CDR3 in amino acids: CASSRQGASGYTF. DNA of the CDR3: TGTGCCAGCAGTCGACAGGGGGCCTCTGGCTACACCTTC.

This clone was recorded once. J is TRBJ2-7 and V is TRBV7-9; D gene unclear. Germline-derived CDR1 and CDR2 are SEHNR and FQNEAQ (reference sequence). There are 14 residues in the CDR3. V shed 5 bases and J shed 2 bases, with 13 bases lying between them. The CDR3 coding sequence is TGTGCCAGCAGCCCAGACGTGAGGACCTACGAGCAGTACTTC. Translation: CASSPDVRTYEQYF.

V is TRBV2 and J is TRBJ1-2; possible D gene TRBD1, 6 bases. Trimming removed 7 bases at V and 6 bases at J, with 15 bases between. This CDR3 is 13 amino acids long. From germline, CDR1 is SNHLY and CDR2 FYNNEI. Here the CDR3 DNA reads TGTGCCAGCAAAACCGGGACAATGGATGGCTACACCTTC. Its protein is CASKTGTMDGYTF.

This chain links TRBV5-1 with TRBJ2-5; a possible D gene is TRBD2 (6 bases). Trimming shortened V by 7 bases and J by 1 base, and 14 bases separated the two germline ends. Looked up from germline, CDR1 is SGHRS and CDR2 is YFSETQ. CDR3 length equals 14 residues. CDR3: CASRGAGPQETQYF. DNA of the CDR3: TGCGCCAGCCGAGGCGCGGGGCCCCAAGAGACCCAGTACTTC.

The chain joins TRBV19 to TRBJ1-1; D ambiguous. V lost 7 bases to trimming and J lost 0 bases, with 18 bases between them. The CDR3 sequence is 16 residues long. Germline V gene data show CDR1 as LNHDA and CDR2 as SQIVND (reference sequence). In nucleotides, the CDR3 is TGTGCCAGTAAACATGCCCGCGGTGACTTGAACACTGAAGCTTTCTTT. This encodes CASKHARGDLNTEAFF.

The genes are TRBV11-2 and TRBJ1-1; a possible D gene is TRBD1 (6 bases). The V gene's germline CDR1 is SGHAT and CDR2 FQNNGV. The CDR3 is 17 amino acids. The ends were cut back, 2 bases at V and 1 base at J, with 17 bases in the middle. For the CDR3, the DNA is TGTGCCAGCAGCTTACATGGTCGGGGAGGGGGGAACACTGAAGCTTTCTTT. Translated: CASSLHGRGGGNTEAFF.

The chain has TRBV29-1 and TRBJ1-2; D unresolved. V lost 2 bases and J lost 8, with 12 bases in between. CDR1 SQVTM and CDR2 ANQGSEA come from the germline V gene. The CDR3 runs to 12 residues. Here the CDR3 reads CSVEIGGSGYTF. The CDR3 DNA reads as TGCAGCGTTGAAATCGGAGGGTCCGGCTACACCTTC.

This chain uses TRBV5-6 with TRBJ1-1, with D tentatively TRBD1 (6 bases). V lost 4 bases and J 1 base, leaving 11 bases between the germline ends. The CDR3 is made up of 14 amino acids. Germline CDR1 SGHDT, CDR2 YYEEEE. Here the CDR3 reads CASSRTARNTEAFF. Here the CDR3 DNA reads TGTGCCAGCAGCCGGACAGCTAGGAACACTGAAGCTTTCTTT.

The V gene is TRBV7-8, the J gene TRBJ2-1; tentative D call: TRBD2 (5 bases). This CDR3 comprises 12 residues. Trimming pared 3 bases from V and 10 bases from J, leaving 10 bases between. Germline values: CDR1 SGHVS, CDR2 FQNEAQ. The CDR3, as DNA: TGTGCCAGCAGCTTGGGTCGCGGGGAGCAGTTCTTC. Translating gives CASSLGRGEQFF. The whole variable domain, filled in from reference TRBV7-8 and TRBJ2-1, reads GAGVSQSPRYKVAKRGQDVALRCDPISGHVSLFWYQQALGQGPEFLTYFQNEAQLDKSGLPSDRFFAERPEGSVSTLKIQRTQQEDSAVYLCASSLGRGEQFFGPGTRLTVL.

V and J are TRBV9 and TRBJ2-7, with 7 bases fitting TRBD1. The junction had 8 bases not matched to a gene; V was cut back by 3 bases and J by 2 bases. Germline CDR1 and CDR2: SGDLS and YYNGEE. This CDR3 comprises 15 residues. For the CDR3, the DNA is TGTGCCAGCAGCGGCGGAGACAGGGTTGCCTACGAGCAGTACTTC. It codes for CASSGGDRVAYEQYF.

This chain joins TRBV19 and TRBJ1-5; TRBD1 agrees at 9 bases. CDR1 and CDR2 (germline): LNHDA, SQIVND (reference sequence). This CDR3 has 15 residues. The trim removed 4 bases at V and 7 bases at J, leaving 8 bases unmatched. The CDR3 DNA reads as TGTGCCAGTAGTAGCCTGACAGGGGGTACACAGCCCCAGCATTTT. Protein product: CASSSLTGGTQPQHF.

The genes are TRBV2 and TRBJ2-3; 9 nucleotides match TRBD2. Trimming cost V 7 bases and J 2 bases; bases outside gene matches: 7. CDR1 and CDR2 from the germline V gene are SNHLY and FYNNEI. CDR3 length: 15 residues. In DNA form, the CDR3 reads TGTGCCAGCATCCTGCCTAGCGGGGTCACAGATACGCAGTATTTT. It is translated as CASILPSGVTDTQYF.

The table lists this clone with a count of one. The CDR3 protein is CASSLGQWTEAFF. For the CDR3, the DNA is TGTGCCAGCAGCTTGGGGCAATGGACTGAAGCTTTCTTT. The V call is TRBV14, the J call TRBJ1-1, with D possibly matching TRBD1 (5 bases). V gave up 5 bases and J gave up 5 bases, with 12 bases separating them. CDR1 SGHDN and CDR2 FVKESK come from the germline V gene. The CDR3 is 13 amino acids.

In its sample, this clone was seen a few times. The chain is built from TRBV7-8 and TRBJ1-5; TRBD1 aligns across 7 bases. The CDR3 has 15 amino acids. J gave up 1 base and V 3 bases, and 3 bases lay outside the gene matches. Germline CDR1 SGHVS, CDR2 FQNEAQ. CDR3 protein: CASSLATGSNQPQHF. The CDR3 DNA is TGTGCCAGCAGCTTGGCGACAGGGAGCAATCAGCCCCAGCATTTT.

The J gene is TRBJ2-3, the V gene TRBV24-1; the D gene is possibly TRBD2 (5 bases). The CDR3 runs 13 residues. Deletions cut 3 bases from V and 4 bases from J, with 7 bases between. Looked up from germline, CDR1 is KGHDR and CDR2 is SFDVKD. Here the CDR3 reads CATSDEGADTQYF. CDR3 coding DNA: TGTGCCACCAGTGATGAGGGTGCAGATACGCAGTATTTT.